This T cell receptor beta chain was documented in a study of somatic mutations in cytotoxic T cells in rheumatoid arthritis. The germline V gene encodes CDR1 SEHNR and CDR2 FQNEAQ (reference sequence). V lost 6 bases and J 6 bases, leaving 13 bases between the germline ends. The CDR3 has 13 amino acids. In the original analysis: Some patient CD8+ clones were larger than 1%, and these rarely matched published virus-specific TCRB sequences. Profiling relied on immunoSEQ multiplex PCR, and the TCRdb table lists in-frame clones only, not all of them. V and J calls and clone size are as listed in that table; D and trimming were resolved from the DNA. The table includes just over 20,000 clones, approximately 83% detected once.

The specimen was CD8+ T cells sorted from blood. This TCR was recovered from an adult with rheumatoid arthritis. The chain joins TRBV7-9 to TRBJ2-3; no definite D call. The CDR3 spells CASRQPAEDTQYF. The CDR3 coding sequence is TGTGCCAGCAGACAACCCGCTGAGGATACGCAGTATTTT.